This entry lists 27 T cell receptor beta chains sequenced from one sample in a study of shared clonotypes between healthy human individuals. Assay: immunoSEQ multiplex PCR; the TCRdb copy retains only in-frame clones and omits some. The sample consists of around 510,000 clones, around 80% of them appearing once. Sequencing was carried out using PBMCs. The receptors here all came from a woman aged 40 to 49 in good health. Some clones in this sample may be carry-over from other donors' samples.

The chain carries TRBV30 and TRBJ2-7; 7 bases fit TRBD1. This CDR3 comprises 16 residues. V lost 4 bases to trimming and J lost 0 bases; unmatched junction nucleotides: 12. The germline gives CDR1 GTSNPN, CDR2 SVGIG (reference sequence). For the CDR3, the DNA is TGTGCCTGGAAATCCTTGGGACAGCCGAGCTCCTACGAGCAGTACTTC. Amino acids: CAWKSLGQPSSYEQYF.

This CDR3 reads CASSSWDGSYEQYF. The CDR3 DNA reads TGTGCCAGTAGCTCTTGGGACGGTTCCTACGAGCAGTACTTC. The J gene is TRBJ2-7, the V gene TRBV19; D is tentatively TRBD1 or TRBD2 (5 bases each). Germline V gene sequence: CDR1 LNHDA, CDR2 SQIVND (reference sequence). V dropped 6 bases and J dropped 1 base, with 13 bases sitting between them. The CDR3 is 14 amino acids.

The J gene is TRBJ2-7, the V gene TRBV4-1, with 11 bases aligning to TRBD1. In germline, CDR1 is MGHRA, CDR2 YSYEKL. CDR3 length: 14 residues. Germline trimming cut 4 bases from V and 4 bases from J; bases unmatched to any gene: 3. For the CDR3, the DNA is TGCGCCAGCAGCCGAGGGACAGGGGGTTACGAGCAGTACTTC. Translation gives CASSRGTGGYEQYF.

This clone has more than one count but fewer than ten. V is TRBV11-2 and J is TRBJ1-1, with a possible D match to TRBD1 (5 bases). The germline V and J ends were trimmed by 1 base and 4 bases, with 10 bases remaining between them. The CDR3 is made up of 14 amino acids. Looked up from germline, CDR1 is SGHAT and CDR2 is FQNNGV. In DNA, the CDR3 is TGTGCCAGCAGCTTAGCCCAGGGAATCACTGAAGCTTTCTTT. It codes for CASSLAQGITEAFF.

This clone was seen at least ten times. The chain joins TRBV7-2 to TRBJ2-1; the D is unclear. The length of the CDR3 is 14 residues. V lost 3 bases and J lost 3, with 9 bases in between. The germline V gene encodes CDR1 SGHTA and CDR2 FQGNSA. The CDR3 nucleotides read TGTGCCAGCAGCTTTTCGACACACTACAATGAGCAGTTCTTC. Its protein is CASSFSTHYNEQFF.

The genes are TRBV15 and TRBJ2-5; tentative D call: TRBD1 (6 bases). The CDR3 loop spans 12 amino acids. The V end was cut by 8 bases, the J end by 2 bases, with 9 bases between. Germline lookup yields CDR1 LNHNV and CDR2 YYDKDF (reference sequence). CDR3 nucleotides: TGTGCCACCGGACAGCAACAAGAGACCCAGTACTTC. Residues: CATGQQQETQYF.

This rearrangement joins TRBV7-9 to TRBJ2-2; D is unresolved. With 1 base removed from V and 3 bases from J, the gap between germline ends came to 12 bases. This CDR3 is built from 16 residues. Looked up from germline, CDR1 is SEHNR and CDR2 is FQNEAQ (reference sequence). The DNA for the CDR3 is TGTGCCAGCAGCTTAGGGCCCCAGAGTGACACCGGGGAGCTGTTTTTT. This sequence encodes CASSLGPQSDTGELFF.

V gene TRBV2 combines with J gene TRBJ1-4; D perhaps matches TRBD1 (6 bases). Per the germline V gene, CDR1 is SNHLY and CDR2 is FYNNEI. Trimming removed 3 bases at V and 7 bases at J, with 9 bases between. There are 13 residues in the CDR3. The CDR3 region has the DNA TGTGCCAGCAGTGACCCCAGGGGTGAAAAACTGTTTTTT. Translation gives CASSDPRGEKLFF.

The V gene is TRBV7-2, the J gene TRBJ2-7; D is undetermined. CDR1 is SGHTA and CDR2 is FQGNSA in the germline V gene. CDR3 length equals 14 residues. Deletions cut 2 bases from V and 3 bases from J, with 11 bases between. The CDR3 protein is CASSLYGINYEQYF. CDR3 nucleotides: TGTGCCAGCAGCTTATATGGGATTAACTACGAGCAGTACTTC.

The CDR3 protein is CAWRHDSGNEQFF. The CDR3 DNA reads TGTGCCTGGAGACACGACAGTGGAAATGAGCAGTTCTTC. The chain employs TRBV30 and TRBJ2-1; the D gene is possibly TRBD1 (5 bases). The V and J ends lost 3 bases and 7 bases respectively, with 13 bases between them. Per the germline V gene, CDR1 is GTSNPN and CDR2 is SVGIG (reference sequence). This CDR3 has 13 amino acids.

The chain combines TRBV19 with TRBJ2-1, with 11 bases matching TRBD1. V was clipped by 5 bases and J by 3 bases; unmatched bases: 9. Per the germline V gene, CDR1 is LNHDA and CDR2 is SQIVND (reference sequence). The CDR3 extends over 17 amino acids. CDR3 in DNA: TGTGCCAGTAGTTCGACCGGGACAGGGGGAGTCTACAATGAGCAGTTCTTC. Protein product: CASSSTGTGGVYNEQFF.

The V gene is TRBV6-4, the J gene TRBJ2-1; D possibly corresponds to TRBD2 (5 bases). The CDR3 contains 15 residues. Germline values: CDR1 MRHNA, CDR2 SNTAGT. Trimming took 3 bases from V and 4 from J, leaving 13 bases between them. The CDR3 DNA follows: TGTGCCAGCAGTGAAGGTAGCGATCCATACAATGAGCAGTTCTTC. Translation gives CASSEGSDPYNEQFF.

V is TRBV7-3 and J is TRBJ2-3, with 8 bases matching TRBD2. Trimming at V came to 1 base and at J to 4 bases, leaving 4 bases not matched to a gene. The CDR3 covers 15 residues. CDR1 is SGHTA, CDR2 FQGTGA, per germline. The CDR3 reads CASSLNPSGPDTQYF. The CDR3 DNA follows: TGTGCCAGCAGCTTAAACCCTAGCGGGCCAGATACGCAGTATTTT.

This chain connects TRBV6-6 to TRBJ2-3; D possibly uses TRBD1 or TRBD2 (5 bases each). Germline V gives CDR1 MNHNY, CDR2 SVGAGI (reference sequence). The CDR3 is 16 residues long. Trimming left V 3 bases short and J 6 bases short, with 19 bases between. CDR3 sequence reads: CASSYGAANSGDTQYF. The CDR3 DNA is TGTGCCAGCAGTTATGGGGCAGCCAACTCGGGGGATACGCAGTATTTT.

This clone was seen only a few times. In the same sample, other DNA sequences code for this CDR3. The CDR3 DNA follows: TGCGCCAGCAGTCGGGACCGCTCCTACGAGCAGTACTTC. Translation gives CASSRDRSYEQYF. This chain connects TRBV5-1 to TRBJ2-7; D assignment may be TRBD1 or TRBD2 (5 bases each). Germline V gene sequence: CDR1 SGHRS, CDR2 YFSETQ. There are 13 residues in the CDR3. Trimming shortened V by 5 bases and J by 0 bases, and 9 bases separated the two germline ends.

The gene calls are TRBV11-2 and TRBJ1-1; 7 bases fit TRBD1. The CDR3 runs 17 residues. Germline CDR1 and CDR2: SGHAT and FQNNGV. The V and J ends lost 3 bases and 6 bases, in that order; junction bases with no gene match: 16. Written as DNA, the CDR3 is TGTGCCAGCAGCTTCCTAAGGGGAGCAGGGGGGATTGCTGAAGCTTTCTTT. It yields the protein CASSFLRGAGGIAEAFF.

The J gene is TRBJ2-7, the V gene TRBV29-1; 9 positions agree with TRBD1. V trimming: 1 base; J trimming: 2 bases; junction bases outside the gene matches: 6. The CDR3 has 15 amino acids. Germline loops: CDR1 SQVTM, CDR2 ANQGSEA. This CDR3 is CSVEGPGQGPYEQYF. CDR3 nucleotides: TGCAGCGTTGAAGGGCCGGGACAGGGACCCTACGAGCAGTACTTC.

In its sample, this clone was seen a few times. V usage is TRBV4-1 and J usage is TRBJ2-1; D remains ambiguous. V was shortened by 4 bases and J by 4 bases, with 14 bases between the two germline ends. Germline CDR1 is MGHRA and CDR2 is YSYEKL. This CDR3 has 15 residues. CDR3 amino acids: CASSLRTVQYNEQFF. CDR3 nucleotide sequence: TGCGCCAGCAGCCTACGTACGGTACAATACAATGAGCAGTTCTTC.

The chain has TRBV9 and TRBJ2-1; the D is unclear. Germline loops: CDR1 SGDLS, CDR2 YYNGEE. This CDR3 has 13 amino acids. The V end lost 3 bases, the J end lost 2 bases, and 6 bases lay between the germline ends. CDR3 loop: CASSENPYNEQFF. Written as DNA, the CDR3 is TGTGCCAGCAGCGAGAACCCCTACAATGAGCAGTTCTTC.

J is TRBJ2-7 and V is TRBV7-2, with D possibly TRBD2 on 5 matching bases. The CDR3 extends over 16 amino acids. Trimming took 1 base from V and 6 from J, leaving 19 bases between them. The germline CDR1 and CDR2 sequences are SGHTA and FQGNSA. As DNA, the CDR3 is TGTGCCAGCAGCTTAGATGTTGGCGTCCGCCGGGGCGAGCAGTACTTC. Protein sequence: CASSLDVGVRRGEQYF.

To note about this clone: This may arise from a read error, as a much more abundant clone is one base away. The chain couples TRBV2 to TRBJ2-5, with D perhaps matching TRBD2 (6 bases). The ends were cut back, 5 bases at V and 1 base at J, with 8 bases in the middle. The CDR3 is 13 amino acids. CDR1 and CDR2 (germline): SNHLY, FYNNEI. The CDR3 spells CASSWDSQETQYF. The CDR3 region has the DNA TGTGCCAGCAGTTGGGACTCCCAAGAGACCCAGTACTTC.

In the case of this clone: This may arise from a read error, as a much more abundant clone is one base away. V and J are TRBV4-1 and TRBJ2-7; TRBD1 matches 7 bases. From germline, CDR1 is MGHRA and CDR2 YSYEKL. J lost 2 bases, V lost 3 bases, and 4 bases had no gene match. The length of the CDR3 is 14 residues. In nucleotides, the CDR3 is TGCGCCAGCAGCCAGACAGGGAAACCCTACGAGCAGTACTTC. As protein: CASSQTGKPYEQYF.

The V gene is TRBV27, the J gene TRBJ2-7, with TRBD2 as a possible D gene (6 bases). Trimming removed 5 bases from V and 2 bases from J, with 13 bases in between. Germline V gene data show CDR1 as MNHEY and CDR2 as SMNVEV (reference sequence). This CDR3 comprises 14 residues. The CDR3 loop is CASSARLGPYEQYF. The CDR3, as DNA: TGTGCCAGCAGTGCTCGACTAGGGCCCTACGAGCAGTACTTC.

In the case of this clone: Its ends do not fully match the called genes, so a read error is possible. The chain recombines TRBV7-7 with TRBJ2-1, with 8 bases identical to TRBD1. Germline V gene data show CDR1 as SSHAT and CDR2 as FNYEAQ (reference sequence). This CDR3 is 15 amino acids long. The CDR3 is CASSLGTGTYNEQFF. In DNA form, the CDR3 reads TGTGCTAGCAGCTTAGGGACAGGTACCTACAATGAGCAGTTCTTC.

The chain has TRBV25-1 and TRBJ1-5; D remains ambiguous. The germline V gene has CDR1 MGHDK and CDR2 SYGVNS. This CDR3 is built from 14 residues. The germline V and J ends were trimmed by 4 bases and 4 bases, with 11 bases remaining between them. The DNA for the CDR3 is TGTGCCAGCAGTGGAACGGGCGGGAATCAGCCCCAGCATTTT. Its translation is CASSGTGGNQPQHF.

The chain has TRBV28 and TRBJ2-3, with 8 bases aligning to TRBD2. The CDR3 has 14 residues. Germline loops: CDR1 MDHEN, CDR2 SYDVKM. The J segment lost 3 bases and the V segment lost 10 bases, leaving 9 bases of the junction unmatched. The CDR3 loop is CATSRGGATDTQYF. DNA for the CDR3: TGTGCCACATCTCGGGGGGGCGCGACAGATACGCAGTATTTT.

A note on this clone: The sample has other DNA sequences that encode this CDR3 too. J is TRBJ2-5 and V is TRBV6-6; D not resolved. The ends were cut back, 0 bases at V and 5 bases at J, with 13 bases in the middle. The CDR3 runs to 15 residues. Germline lookup yields CDR1 MNHNY and CDR2 SVGAGI (reference sequence). The CDR3 coding sequence is TGTGCCAGCAGTTACTCGAGGCCAGGTTCGGAGACCCAGTACTTC. This encodes CASSYSRPGSETQYF.